This is a list of T cell receptor beta chains from one sample in a study of T cell responses to AZD1222 COVID-19 vaccine. Here immunoSEQ multiplex PCR was the method, and the copy in TCRdb shows in-frame clones only, minus some. Of about 59,000 clones listed, around 84% are singletons. The sample in question was peripheral blood, obtained on day 0 of AZD1222 vaccination. These receptors were taken from an adult in good health. CDR3s include the opening cysteine and the closing phenylalanine or tryptophan. The order of the fields is J gene, V gene, clone size, D gene, CDR3 protein, CDR3 DNA. A D gene is named only where the DNA matches it firmly. Not every row has a clone size; where given, it reads once, few, many or a size class.

>TRBJ1-1|TRBV11-3|.|TRBD1
CASSPTGANTEAFF
TGTGCCAGCAGCCCCACAGGGGCGAACACTGAAGCTTTCTTT
>TRBJ2-3|TRBV4-3|.|TRBD2
CASSLDSGGATDTQYF
TGCGCCAGCAGCCTCGATAGCGGGGGGGCAACAGATACGCAGTATTTT
>TRBJ1-1|TRBV7-2|.|.
CASSPRSTEAFF
TGTGCCAGCAGCCCTCGGAGCACTGAAGCTTTCTTT
>TRBJ1-2|TRBV29-1|.|TRBD1
CSVRTGETFGYTF
TGCAGCGTCCGGACAGGGGAGACCTTTGGCTACACCTTC
>TRBJ2-7|TRBV12-5|.|TRBD1
CASGPILGTGAYEQYF
TGTGCTAGTGGCCCGATTCTCGGGACAGGGGCCTACGAGCAGTACTTC
>TRBJ1-1|TRBV7-9|.|TRBD1
CASSAGQEAFF
TGTGCCAGCAGCGCGGGACAGGAGGCTTTCTTT
>TRBJ1-1|TRBV19|.|.
CASSIGRPRAEGTEAFF
TGTGCCAGTAGTATAGGCCGACCAAGGGCTGAGGGCACTGAAGCTTTCTTT
>TRBJ1-3|TRBV7-9|once|.
CASSSWSSGNTIYF
TGTGCCAGCAGCTCTTGGTCCTCTGGAAACACCATATATTTT
>TRBJ1-1|TRBV30|.|.
CAWSRGHTEAFF
TGTGCCTGGAGTCGGGGGCACACTGAAGCTTTCTTT
>TRBJ2-1|TRBV4-2|.|.
CASSHLLENEQFF
TGTGCCAGCAGCCATCTACTAGAAAATGAGCAGTTCTTC
>TRBJ2-2|TRBV5-8|.|.
CASSYDTGELFF
TGTGCCAGCAGCTATGACACCGGGGAGCTGTTTTTT
>TRBJ2-3|TRBV6-1|.|.
CASSEGPSSTDTQYF
TGTGCCAGCAGTGAAGGGCCCTCTAGCACAGATACGCAGTATTTT
>TRBJ1-6|TRBV6-5|.|TRBD1
CASRDRDRGALHF
TGTGCCAGCAGGGACCGGGACAGGGGAGCCCTCCACTTT
>TRBJ2-3|TRBV5-1|.|TRBD2
CASSRVLAGGTDTQYF
TGCGCCAGCAGCCGCGTACTAGCGGGGGGCACAGATACGCAGTATTTT
>TRBJ2-3|TRBV7-9|once|TRBD2
CASSPSGGLDTQYF
TGTGCCAGCAGCCCCAGCGGGGGGTTAGATACGCAGTATTTT
>TRBJ1-1|TRBV30|.|.
CAWSVRRFEAFF
TGTGCCTGGAGTGTTCGACGGTTTGAAGCTTTCTTT
>TRBJ2-2|TRBV5-1|.|TRBD1
CASSSQGAGYTGELFF
TGCGCCAGCAGCTCCCAGGGGGCAGGGTACACCGGGGAGCTGTTTTTT